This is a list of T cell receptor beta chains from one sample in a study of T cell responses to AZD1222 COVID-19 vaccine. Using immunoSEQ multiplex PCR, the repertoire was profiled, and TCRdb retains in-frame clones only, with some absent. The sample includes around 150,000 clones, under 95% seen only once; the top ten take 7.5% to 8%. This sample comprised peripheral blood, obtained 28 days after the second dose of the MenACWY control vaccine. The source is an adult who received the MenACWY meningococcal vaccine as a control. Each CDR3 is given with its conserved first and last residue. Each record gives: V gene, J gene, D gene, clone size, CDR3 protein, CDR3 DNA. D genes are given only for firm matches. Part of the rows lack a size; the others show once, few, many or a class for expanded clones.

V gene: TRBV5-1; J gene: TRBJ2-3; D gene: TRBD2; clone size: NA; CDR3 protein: CASSLEGLADTDTQYF; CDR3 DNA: TGCGCCAGCAGCTTGGAGGGACTAGCGGACACAGATACGCAGTATTTT
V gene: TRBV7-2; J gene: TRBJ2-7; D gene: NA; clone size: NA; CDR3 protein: CASSLAASGGEQYF; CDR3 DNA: TGTGCCAGCAGCTTAGCGGCGTCAGGTGGCGAGCAGTACTTC
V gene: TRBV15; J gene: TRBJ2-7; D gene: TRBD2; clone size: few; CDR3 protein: CATSRDYGTSRSYEQYF; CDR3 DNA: TGTGCCACCAGCAGAGATTACGGGACTAGTCGCTCCTACGAGCAGTACTTC
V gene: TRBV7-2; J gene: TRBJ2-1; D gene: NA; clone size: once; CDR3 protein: CASSRIEGGRSYEQFF; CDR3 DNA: TGTGCCAGCAGCCGTATAGAGGGGGGCCGCTCTTATGAGCAGTTCTTC
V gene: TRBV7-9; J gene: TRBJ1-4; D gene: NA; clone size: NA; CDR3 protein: CASSFGGTNEKLFF; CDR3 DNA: TGTGCCAGCAGCTTTGGGGGAACAAATGAAAAACTGTTTTTT
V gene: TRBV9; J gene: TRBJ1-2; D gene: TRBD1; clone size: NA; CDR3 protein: CASSPRTGPYGYTF; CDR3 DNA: TGTGCCAGCAGCCCCCGGACAGGGCCGTATGGCTACACCTTC
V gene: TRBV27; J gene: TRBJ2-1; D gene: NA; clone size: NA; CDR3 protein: CASSLSWVGQNRDNEQFF; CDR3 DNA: TGTGCCAGCAGTTTATCATGGGTGGGACAAAACCGGGACAATGAGCAGTTCTTC
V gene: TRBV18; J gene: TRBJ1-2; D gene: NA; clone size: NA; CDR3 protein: CASSPLQGDGYTF; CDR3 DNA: TGTGCCAGCTCACCACTGCAGGGCGATGGCTACACCTTC
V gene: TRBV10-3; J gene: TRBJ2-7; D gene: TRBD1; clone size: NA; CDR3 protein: CAISAARDRGNEQYF; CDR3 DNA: TGTGCCATCAGTGCGGCGAGGGACAGGGGTAACGAGCAGTACTTC
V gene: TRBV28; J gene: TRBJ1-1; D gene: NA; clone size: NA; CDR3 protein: CASSPPGPATEAFF; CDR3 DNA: TGTGCCAGCAGTCCCCCGGGACCCGCCACTGAAGCTTTCTTT
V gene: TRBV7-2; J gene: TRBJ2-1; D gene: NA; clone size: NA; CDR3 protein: CASSLAAASSYNEQFF; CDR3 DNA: TGTGCCAGCAGCTTAGCTGCGGCTAGCTCCTACAATGAGCAGTTCTTC
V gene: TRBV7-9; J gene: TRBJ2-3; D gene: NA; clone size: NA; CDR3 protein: CASSLAGGQDTQYF; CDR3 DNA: TGTGCCAGCAGCTTAGCGGGGGGGCAAGATACGCAGTATTTT
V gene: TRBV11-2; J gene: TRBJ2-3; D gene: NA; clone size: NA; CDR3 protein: CASSLEVGSDTQYF; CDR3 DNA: TGTGCCAGCAGCTTAGAAGTGGGGTCAGATACGCAGTATTTT
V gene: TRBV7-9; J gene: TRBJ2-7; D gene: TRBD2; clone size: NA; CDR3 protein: CASSWTGGYEQYF; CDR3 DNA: TGTGCCAGCAGCTGGACGGGGGGGTACGAGCAGTACTTC
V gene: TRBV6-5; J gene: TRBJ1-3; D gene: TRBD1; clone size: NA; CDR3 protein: CASRRQGAGGNTIYF; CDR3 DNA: TGTGCCAGCAGGAGACAGGGGGCAGGTGGAAACACCATATATTTT
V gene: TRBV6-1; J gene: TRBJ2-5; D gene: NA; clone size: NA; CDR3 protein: CASSEAGASETQYF; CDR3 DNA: TGTGCCAGCAGTGAAGCGGGCGCTTCAGAGACCCAGTACTTC
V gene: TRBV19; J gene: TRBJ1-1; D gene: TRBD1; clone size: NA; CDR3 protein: CASSFSGQGRDAFF; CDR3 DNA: TGTGCCAGTAGTTTCTCAGGACAGGGGAGGGATGCTTTCTTT
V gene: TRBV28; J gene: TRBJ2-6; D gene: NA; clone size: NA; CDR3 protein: CASSQGGSGANVLTF; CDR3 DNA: TGTGCCAGCAGCCAGGGCGGCTCTGGGGCCAACGTCCTGACTTTC
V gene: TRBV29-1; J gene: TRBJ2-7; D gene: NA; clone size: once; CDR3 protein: CSVAPGISYEQYF; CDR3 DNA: TGCAGCGTTGCCCCAGGGATATCCTACGAGCAGTACTTC
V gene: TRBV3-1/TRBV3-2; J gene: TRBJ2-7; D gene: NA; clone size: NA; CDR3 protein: CASSHPGVTYEQYF; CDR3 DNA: TGTGCCAGCAGCCACCCGGGAGTCACCTACGAGCAGTACTTC
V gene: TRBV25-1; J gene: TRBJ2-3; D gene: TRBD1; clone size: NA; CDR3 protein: CASRRTGGGDTQYF; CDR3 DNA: TGTGCCAGCAGGAGGACAGGGGGAGGAGATACGCAGTATTTT
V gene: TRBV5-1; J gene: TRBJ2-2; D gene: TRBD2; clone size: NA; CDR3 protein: CASSLWTSGVTGELFF; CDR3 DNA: TGCGCCAGCAGCTTGTGGACTAGCGGGGTCACCGGGGAGCTGTTTTTT
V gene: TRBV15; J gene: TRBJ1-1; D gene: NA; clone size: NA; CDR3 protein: CAASRDKEMNTEAFF; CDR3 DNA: TGTGCCGCCAGCAGAGATAAGGAGATGAACACTGAAGCTTTCTTT
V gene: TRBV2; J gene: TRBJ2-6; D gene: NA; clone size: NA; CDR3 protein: CASSEAGSGANVLTF; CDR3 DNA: TGTGCCAGCAGTGAAGCGGGCTCTGGGGCCAACGTCCTGACTTTC
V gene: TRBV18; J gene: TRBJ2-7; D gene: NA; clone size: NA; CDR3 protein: CASSPAVEQYF; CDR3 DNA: TGTGCCAGCTCACCGGCGGTCGAGCAGTACTTC
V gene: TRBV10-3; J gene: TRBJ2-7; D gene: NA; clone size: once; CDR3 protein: CAISRTVYEQYF; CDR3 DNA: TGTGCCATCAGTAGGACAGTTTACGAGCAGTACTTC
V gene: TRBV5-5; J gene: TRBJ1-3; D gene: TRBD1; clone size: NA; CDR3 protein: CASRPGGSGNTIYF; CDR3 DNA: TGTGCCAGCCGCCCAGGGGGCTCTGGAAACACCATATATTTT
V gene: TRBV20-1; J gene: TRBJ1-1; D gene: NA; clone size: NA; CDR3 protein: CSAKPGVEAFF; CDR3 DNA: TGCAGTGCTAAACCGGGAGTTGAGGCTTTCTTT
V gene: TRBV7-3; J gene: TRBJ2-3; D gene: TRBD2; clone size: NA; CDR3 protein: CASSLTLAGTPNTDTQYF; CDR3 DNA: TGTGCCAGCAGCTTAACCCTAGCGGGAACTCCAAACACAGATACGCAGTATTTT
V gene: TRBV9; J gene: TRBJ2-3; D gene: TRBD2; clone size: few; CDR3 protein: CASSGLLAAPERDTQYF; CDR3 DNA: TGTGCCAGCAGCGGCCTTCTAGCGGCTCCGGAGAGAGATACGCAGTATTTT
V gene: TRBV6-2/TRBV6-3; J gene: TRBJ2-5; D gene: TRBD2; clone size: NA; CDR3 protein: CASSYSPSGSRETQYF; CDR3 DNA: TGTGCCAGCAGTTATTCCCCCAGCGGGAGTAGGGAGACCCAGTACTTC
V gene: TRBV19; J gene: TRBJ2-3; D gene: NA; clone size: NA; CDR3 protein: CASSDPHRTDTQYF; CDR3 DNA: TGTGCCAGTAGCGATCCCCACAGAACAGATACGCAGTATTTT
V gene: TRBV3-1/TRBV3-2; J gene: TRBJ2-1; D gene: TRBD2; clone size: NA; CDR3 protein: CASSKGLAGGPGNEQFF; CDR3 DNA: TGTGCCAGCAGCAAGGGACTAGCGGGGGGGCCCGGCAATGAGCAGTTCTTC
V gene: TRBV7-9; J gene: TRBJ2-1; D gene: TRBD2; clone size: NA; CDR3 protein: CASSSRLLAGGPHEQFF; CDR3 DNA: TGTGCCAGCAGCTCTAGGCTCCTAGCGGGAGGGCCTCATGAGCAGTTCTTC
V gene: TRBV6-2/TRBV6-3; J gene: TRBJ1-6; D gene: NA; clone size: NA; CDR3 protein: CASSPARVQPYNSPLHF; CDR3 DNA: TGTGCCAGCAGCCCCGCTCGGGTACAGCCTTATAATTCACCCCTCCACTTT
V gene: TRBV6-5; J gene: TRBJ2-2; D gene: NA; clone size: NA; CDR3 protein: CASSYSGGSNTGELFF; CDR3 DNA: TGTGCCAGCAGTTACTCAGGGGGATCGAACACCGGGGAGCTGTTTTTT
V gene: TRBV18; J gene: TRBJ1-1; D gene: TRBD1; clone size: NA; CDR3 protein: CASSPGQGADAFF; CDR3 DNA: TGTGCCAGCTCACCGGGACAGGGGGCCGATGCTTTCTTT
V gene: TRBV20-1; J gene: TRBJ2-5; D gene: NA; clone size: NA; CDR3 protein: CSATQETQYF; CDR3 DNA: TGCAGTGCTACGCAAGAGACCCAGTACTTC
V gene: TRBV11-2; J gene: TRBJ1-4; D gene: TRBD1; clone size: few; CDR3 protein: CASSLGTGVNEKLFF; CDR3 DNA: TGTGCCAGCAGCTTAGGGACAGGGGTGAATGAAAAACTGTTTTTT
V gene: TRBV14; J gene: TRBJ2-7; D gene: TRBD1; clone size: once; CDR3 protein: CASSREDRGIYEQYF; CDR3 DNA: TGTGCCAGCAGCCGCGAGGACAGGGGGATATACGAGCAGTACTTC
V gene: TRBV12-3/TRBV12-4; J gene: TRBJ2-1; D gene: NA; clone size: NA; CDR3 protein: CASSPEFGEQFF; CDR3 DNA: TGTGCCAGCAGTCCAGAATTCGGGGAGCAGTTCTTC
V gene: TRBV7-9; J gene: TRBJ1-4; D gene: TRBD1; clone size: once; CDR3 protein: CASSSGQNNEKLFF; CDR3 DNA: TGTGCCAGCAGCTCGGGACAGAATAATGAAAAACTGTTTTTT
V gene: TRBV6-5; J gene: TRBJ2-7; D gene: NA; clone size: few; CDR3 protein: CASSRNYEQYF; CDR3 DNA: TGTGCCAGCAGTCGAAACTACGAGCAGTACTTC
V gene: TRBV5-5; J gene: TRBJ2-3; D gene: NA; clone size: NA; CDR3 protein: CASSLDSVSTDTQYF; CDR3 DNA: TGTGCCAGCAGCTTGGATTCGGTCAGCACAGATACGCAGTATTTT